A single T cell receptor (beta chain) is shown here with its context. Its antigen is unidentified. The source of the sample is a study of cytomegalovirus exposure and HLA in healthy donors. The PCR made use of 60 Vbeta and 13 Jbeta primers. Data came from immunoSEQ multiplex PCR; TCRdb stores just in-frame clones and leaves some out. The top ten hold roughly 1.6% of the sample, which has 180,000 or so clones, over 60% seen once. Study-wide findings and caveats: In vitro work confirmed that a few CMV-associated chains recognize CMV antigens.

Germline values: CDR1 SQVTM, CDR2 ANQGSEA. V dropped 4 bases and J dropped 8 bases, with 12 bases sitting between them. CDR3 length equals 13 residues. The TCR was taken from a man younger than 35 in good health and CMV-seronegative. This chain links TRBV29-1 with TRBJ2-6; TRBD2 might be the D (5 bases). The sequencing sample was made of PBMCs. CDR3 DNA sequence: TGCAGCGTTGCCACCTCGGGGACCAACGTCCTGACTTTC. It is translated as CSVATSGTNVLTF.